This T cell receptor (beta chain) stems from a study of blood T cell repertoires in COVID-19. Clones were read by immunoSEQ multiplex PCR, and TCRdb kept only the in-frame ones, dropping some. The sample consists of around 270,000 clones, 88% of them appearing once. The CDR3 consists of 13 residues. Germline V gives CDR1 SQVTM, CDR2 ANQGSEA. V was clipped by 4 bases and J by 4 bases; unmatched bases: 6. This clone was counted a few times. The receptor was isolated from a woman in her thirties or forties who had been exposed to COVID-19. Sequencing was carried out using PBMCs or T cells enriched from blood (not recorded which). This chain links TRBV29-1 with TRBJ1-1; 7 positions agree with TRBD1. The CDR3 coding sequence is TGCAGCGTTGGCCGACAGGGTCTCACTGAAGCTTTCTTT. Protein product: CSVGRQGLTEAFF.